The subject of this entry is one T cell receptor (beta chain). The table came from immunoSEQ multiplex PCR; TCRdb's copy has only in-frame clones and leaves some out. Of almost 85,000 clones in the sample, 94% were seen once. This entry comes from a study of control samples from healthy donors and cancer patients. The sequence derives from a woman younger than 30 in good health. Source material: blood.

Written as DNA, the CDR3 is TGCGCCAGCAGCTTGGGGCCCCTGTTGACCCAGTACTTC. It codes for CASSLGPLLTQYF. The chain joins TRBV5-1 to TRBJ2-5; unclear D gene. Germline V gene sequence: CDR1 SGHRS, CDR2 YFSETQ. The CDR3 loop spans 13 amino acids. The ends were cut back, 0 bases at V and 7 bases at J, with 10 bases in the middle.